Following are 29 T cell receptor beta chains from one sample sequenced in a study of blood T cell repertoires in COVID-19. Profiled with immunoSEQ multiplex PCR; TCRdb holds only in-frame clones, not every one. This table has 140,000 to 150,000 clones, around 81% appearing once. Sequencing input: peripheral blood. The source of these receptors is a human donor in a cohort sampled during active COVID-19.

This clone was counted a few times. This chain joins TRBV18 and TRBJ1-1; 9 bases map to TRBD1. This CDR3 is 14 amino acids long. V trimming: 5 bases; J trimming: 5 bases; junction bases outside the gene matches: 6. Germline V gene lookup returns CDR1 KGHSH and CDR2 LQKENI. The CDR3 nucleotides read TGTGCCAGCTCAGAGACGACAGGGGGAACTGAAGCTTTCTTT. Its protein is CASSETTGGTEAFF.

The DNA for the CDR3 is TGTGCCACCGGCGCGGGACGGATCATCTCTGGGGCCAACGTCCTGACTTTC. Protein: CATGAGRIISGANVLTF. The chain recombines TRBV24-1 with TRBJ2-6, with D possibly matching TRBD2 (6 bases). V lost 9 bases and J lost 0, with 17 bases in between. This CDR3 is 17 amino acids long. Germline loops: CDR1 KGHDR, CDR2 SFDVKD.

The genes are TRBV27 and TRBJ2-7; the D is unclear. Germline V gene sequence: CDR1 MNHEY, CDR2 SMNVEV (reference sequence). Trimming shortened V by 1 base and J by 2 bases, and 18 bases separated the two germline ends. The CDR3 loop spans 17 amino acids. The CDR3 region is CASSLFSPTQATYEQYF. The CDR3 DNA reads as TGTGCCAGCAGTTTATTTTCCCCAACTCAGGCTACCTACGAGCAGTACTTC.

The V and J genes are TRBV28 and TRBJ2-7, with a weak D call TRBD2 (7 bases). The CDR3 is 16 residues long. Germline CDR1 is MDHEN and CDR2 is SYDVKM. Trimming left V 3 bases short and J 3 bases short, with 18 bases between. The CDR3 nucleotides are TGTGCCAGCAGTTTCTTCGGCGGGGGCCAGTTCTACGAGCAGTACTTC. Translating gives CASSFFGGGQFYEQYF. The whole variable domain, remainder taken from reference TRBV28 and TRBJ2-7, is DVKVTQSSRYLVKRTGEKVFLECVQDMDHENMFWYRQDPGLGLRLIYFSYDVKMKEKGDIPEGYSVSREKKERFSLILESASTNQTSMYLCASSFFGGGQFYEQYFGPGTRLTVT.

The chain uses TRBV7-9 and TRBJ2-5; D may be TRBD1 (6 bases). The CDR3 covers 13 residues. Germline CDR1 SEHNR, CDR2 FQNEAQ (reference sequence). Trimming pared 5 bases from V and 5 bases from J, leaving 12 bases between. CDR3 sequence (DNA): TGTGCCAGCAGCGTTTGGACAGCGGAGACCCAGTACTTC. This sequence encodes CASSVWTAETQYF.

The gene calls are TRBV6-5 and TRBJ2-1; 12 bases align to TRBD2. The V gene end was trimmed by 4 bases and the J gene end by 6 bases; junction bases not matched to a gene: 4. The germline gives CDR1 MNHEY, CDR2 SVGAGI. The CDR3 has 15 residues. The CDR3 DNA is TGTGCCAGCAGTTTCGGGACTAGCGGGTTCAATGAGCAGTTCTTC. This gives the protein CASSFGTSGFNEQFF.

The CDR3 loop is CASSESPDTYNQPQHF. The CDR3 DNA reads as TGCGCCAGCAGTGAGAGCCCTGACACCTATAATCAGCCCCAGCATTTT. The genes are TRBV10-1 and TRBJ1-5, with D uncertain. Germline V CDR1 and CDR2: WNHNN, SYGVQD (reference sequence). The CDR3 consists of 16 residues. V lost 2 bases and J lost 4, with 15 bases in between.

The chain links TRBV24-1 to TRBJ2-7, with D maybe TRBD1 (5 bases). V gave up 1 base and J gave up 2 bases, with 8 bases separating them. This CDR3 contains 14 residues. Germline V CDR1 and CDR2: KGHDR, SFDVKD. CDR3 DNA: TGTGCCACCAGTGATTTAGACAGACCCTACGAGCAGTACTTC. Its translation: CATSDLDRPYEQYF.

The chain couples TRBV6-2 or TRBV6-3 to TRBJ2-7; 9 bases map to TRBD2. V shed 2 bases and J 0 bases; nucleotides not matched to a gene: 5. Germline CDR1 MNHEY, CDR2 SVGEGT. The CDR3 length is 16 residues. Here the CDR3 reads CASSYLSGRYSYEQYF. CDR3 nucleotides: TGTGCCAGCAGTTACCTGAGCGGGAGGTACTCCTACGAGCAGTACTTC.

CDR3 amino acids: CASSVQVKNTEAFF. DNA for the CDR3: TGTGCCAGCAGTGTTCAGGTTAAGAACACTGAAGCTTTCTTT. V is TRBV2 and J is TRBJ1-1, with D unclear. The V and J ends lost 4 bases and 1 base respectively, with 10 bases between them. Germline values: CDR1 SNHLY, CDR2 FYNNEI. The CDR3 totals 14 residues.

V is TRBV28 and J is TRBJ2-7; 10 nucleotides align to TRBD2. This CDR3 has 15 residues. The germline V gene has CDR1 MDHEN and CDR2 SYDVKM. The V gene end was trimmed by 0 bases and the J gene end by 7 bases; junction bases not matched to a gene: 6. The CDR3 sequence is CASSLWGTGLAEQYF. Here the CDR3 DNA reads TGTGCCAGCAGTTTATGGGGCACGGGACTAGCGGAGCAGTACTTC.

This chain connects TRBV18 to TRBJ1-1, with D maybe TRBD1 (6 bases). CDR3 length: 13 amino acids. Trimming pared 6 bases from V and 4 bases from J, leaving 12 bases between. Germline V lookup: CDR1 KGHSH, CDR2 LQKENI. CDR3 loop: CASSTGLVTEAFF. For the CDR3, the DNA is TGTGCCAGCTCTACAGGGCTGGTCACTGAAGCTTTCTTT.

The table lists this clone with a count of one. V usage is TRBV28 and J usage is TRBJ1-2; D call uncertain. This CDR3 is built from 17 residues. Germline V gives CDR1 MDHEN, CDR2 SYDVKM. V was pared by 7 bases and J by 5 bases, with 26 bases between. The CDR3 coding sequence is TGTGCCAGCATAGAAGGTGGGGTGCTCACCCGGGGTTATGGCTACACCTTC. It specifies CASIEGGVLTRGYGYTF.

J is TRBJ2-7 and V is TRBV3-1 (or the pseudogene TRBV3-2); tentative D call: TRBD2 (5 bases). This CDR3 has 12 residues. V shed 2 bases and J shed 9 bases, with 11 bases lying between them. CDR1 is LGHDT and CDR2 is YNNKEL in the germline V gene (reference sequence). CDR3 nucleotides: TGTGCCAGCAGCCAAACGGAGGTCGTGCAGTACTTC. As protein: CASSQTEVVQYF.

The chain recombines TRBV6-2 or TRBV6-3 with TRBJ2-5; 8 positions agree with TRBD2. Germline CDR1 reads MNHEY; CDR2 reads SVGEGT. Trimming at V came to 0 bases and at J to 5 bases, leaving 11 bases not matched to a gene. The length of the CDR3 is 17 residues. CDR3 sequence reads: CASSYSGTRGFLETQYF. The CDR3 bases are TGTGCCAGCAGTTACTCCGGGACTAGAGGATTTTTGGAGACCCAGTACTTC.

This chain joins TRBV4-1 and TRBJ2-5, with TRBD2 matching 8 bases. J lost 1 base, V lost 4 bases, and 5 bases had no gene match. This CDR3 is 15 amino acids long. The germline V gene has CDR1 MGHRA and CDR2 YSYEKL. CDR3 in DNA: TGCGCCAGCAGCCCCGGGGGGGGCAGCCAAGAGACCCAGTACTTC. This translates into CASSPGGGSQETQYF.

The chain couples TRBV6-6 to TRBJ1-5, with D unresolved. This CDR3 region has 12 residues. V shed 0 bases and J shed 10 bases, with 7 bases lying between them. Looked up from germline, CDR1 is MNHNY and CDR2 is SVGAGI (reference sequence). The CDR3 region is CASSYSSPPQHF. The CDR3 coding sequence is TGTGCCAGCAGTTACTCGTCCCCACCCCAGCATTTT.

The chain has TRBV20-1 and TRBJ1-2; TRBD1 might be the D (5 bases). V was shortened by 3 bases and J by 2 bases, with 10 bases between the two germline ends. The CDR3 runs to 13 residues. Germline V gene data show CDR1 as DFQATT and CDR2 as SNEGSKA (reference sequence). Here the CDR3 DNA reads TGCAGTGCTAGTATGGACATGAACTATGGCTACACCTTC. This translates into CSASMDMNYGYTF.

This sequence joins TRBV3-1 (or the pseudogene TRBV3-2) and TRBJ1-3; 8 bases match TRBD1. Germline-derived CDR1 and CDR2 are LGHDT and YNNKEL (reference sequence). The J segment lost 4 bases and the V segment lost 1 base, leaving 0 bases of the junction unmatched. The CDR3 spans 14 residues. This CDR3 reads CASSQGDRGNTIYF. The DNA of the CDR3 is TGTGCCAGCAGCCAAGGGGACAGGGGAAACACCATATATTTT.

The chain recombines TRBV4-1 with TRBJ1-4, with D tentatively TRBD1 (5 bases). This CDR3 is 16 amino acids long. The V gene's germline CDR1 is MGHRA and CDR2 YSYEKL. V gave up 5 bases and J gave up 5 bases, with 18 bases separating them. This chain's CDR3 is CASSTAPRQRNEKLFF. The CDR3 nucleotides are TGCGCCAGCAGCACCGCCCCCCGACAGAGAAATGAAAAACTGTTTTTT.

The V gene is TRBV6-2 or TRBV6-3, the J gene TRBJ2-1, with D perhaps matching TRBD2 (5 bases). V was cut by 4 bases and J by 0 bases, with 13 bases left in between. This CDR3 has 16 residues. Germline V gene sequence: CDR1 MNHEY, CDR2 SVGEGT. Here the CDR3 reads CASSFPDYGSYNEQFF. The CDR3 bases are TGTGCCAGCAGTTTCCCTGACTACGGCTCCTACAATGAGCAGTTCTTC.

This rearrangement joins TRBV19 to TRBJ1-1, with D unclear. The CDR3 totals 13 residues. Trimming pared 5 bases from V and 1 base from J, leaving 8 bases between. CDR1 and CDR2 (germline): LNHDA, SQIVND (reference sequence). CDR3 region: CASSDEKNTEAFF. Written as DNA, the CDR3 is TGTGCCAGTAGTGATGAGAAGAACACTGAAGCTTTCTTT.

V gene TRBV7-9 combines with J gene TRBJ2-2, with 7 bases identical to TRBD1. This CDR3 is 15 amino acids long. Germline-derived CDR1 and CDR2 are SEHNR and FQNEAQ (reference sequence). The V segment lost 4 bases and the J segment 7 bases; nucleotides outside the gene matches: 9. This CDR3 reads CASSSSNNRGGELFF. CDR3 DNA sequence: TGTGCCAGCAGCTCCTCCAACAACAGGGGCGGGGAGCTGTTTTTT.

This clone was detected a few times. The J gene is TRBJ2-7, the V gene TRBV5-4; 7 positions agree with TRBD2. The CDR3 spans 14 residues. Per germline, CDR1 SGHNT and CDR2 YYREEE (reference sequence). J gave up 4 bases and V 0 bases, and 4 bases lay outside the gene matches. This CDR3 reads CASSLGGRAYEQYF. The CDR3 region has the DNA TGTGCCAGCAGCTTGGGTGGGAGGGCTTACGAGCAGTACTTC.

This chain uses TRBV7-2 with TRBJ2-5; 9 positions agree with TRBD1. The DNA end is a closer match to TRBJ2-7, so the J assignment may be wrong. The germline CDR1 and CDR2 sequences are SGHTA and FQGNSA. This CDR3 is built from 16 residues. The DNA of the CDR3 is TGTGCCAGCAGCTTAGCGCGAGGGACAGGGAGATACGAGCAGTACTTC. It codes for CASSLARGTGRYEQYF.

This chain joins TRBV6-2 or TRBV6-3 and TRBJ2-7, with TRBD1 matching 7 bases. V lost 5 bases and J lost 12; bases outside the gene matches: 10. The CDR3 is 12 residues long. Looked up from germline, CDR1 is MNHEY and CDR2 is SVGEGT. The CDR3 sequence: CASSPWTGLGYF. The DNA for the CDR3 is TGTGCCAGCAGTCCCTGGACAGGATTGGGGTACTTC.

Remarks on this clone: Different DNA sequences within this sample yield the same CDR3. This chain uses TRBV19 with TRBJ2-7; 10 bases agree with TRBD1. J gave up 2 bases and V 7 bases, and 8 bases lay outside the gene matches. In germline, CDR1 is LNHDA, CDR2 SQIVND (reference sequence). The CDR3 consists of 15 residues. CDR3 DNA: TGTGCCAGTAACCCCTCCGGGACAGGGGCCTACGAGCAGTACTTC. Protein sequence: CASNPSGTGAYEQYF.

This chain joins TRBV19 and TRBJ2-5; 7 bases fit TRBD1. Trimming at V came to 3 bases and at J to 5 bases, leaving 6 bases not matched to a gene. The CDR3 is 14 residues long. CDR1 and CDR2 from the germline V gene are LNHDA and SQIVND (reference sequence). The CDR3 DNA sequence: TGTGCCAGTAGTATTTCGACAGGGTGGGAGACCCAGTACTTC. This gives the protein CASSISTGWETQYF. The entire variable domain, with the rest obtained from reference TRBV19 and TRBJ2-5, is as follows: DGGITQSPKYLFRKEGQNVTLSCEQNLNHDAMYWYRQDPGQGLRLIYYSQIVNDFQKGDIAEGYSVSREKKESFPLTVTSAQKNPTAFYLCASSISTGWETQYFGPGTRLLVL.

The rearrangement uses TRBV2 and TRBJ2-2, with a weak D call TRBD1 (5 bases). Germline-derived CDR1 and CDR2 are SNHLY and FYNNEI. CDR3 length: 15 residues. The ends were cut back, 4 bases at V and 0 bases at J, with 9 bases in the middle. CDR3 in amino acids: CASSVGQTNTGELFF. CDR3 DNA sequence: TGTGCCAGCAGTGTGGGGCAGACGAACACCGGGGAGCTGTTTTTT. The whole variable domain, filled in from reference TRBV2 and TRBJ2-2, reads EPEVTQTPSHQVTQMGQEVILRCVPISNHLYFYWYRQILGQKVEFLVSFYNNEISEKSEIFDDQFSVERPDGSNFTLKIRSTKLEDSAMYFCASSVGQTNTGELFFGEGSRLTVL.